One T cell receptor beta chain is described in this entry. Germline V CDR1 and CDR2: MDHEN, SYDVKM. Trimming pared 2 bases from V and 5 bases from J, leaving 15 bases between. The CDR3 sequence is 16 residues long. These data belong to a study of blood T cell repertoires in COVID-19. Study details: The samples span acute and convalescent COVID-19 from the United States, Italy and Spain. T cells, B-cell-depleted T cells, or PBMCs provided the cDNA or gDNA that served as material.

Clones were read by immunoSEQ multiplex PCR, and TCRdb kept only the in-frame ones, dropping some. The sample consists of some 100,000 clones, approximately 78% of them appearing once. Sequencing was done on a sample of peripheral blood. This clonotype was obtained from a human donor in a cohort sampled during active COVID-19. The chain uses TRBV28 and TRBJ1-4; possibly TRBD1 for D (6 bases). CDR3 loop: CASSLGPRTVNEKLFF. The CDR3 coding sequence is TGTGCCAGCAGTTTAGGTCCCCGGACAGTCAATGAAAAACTGTTTTTT.